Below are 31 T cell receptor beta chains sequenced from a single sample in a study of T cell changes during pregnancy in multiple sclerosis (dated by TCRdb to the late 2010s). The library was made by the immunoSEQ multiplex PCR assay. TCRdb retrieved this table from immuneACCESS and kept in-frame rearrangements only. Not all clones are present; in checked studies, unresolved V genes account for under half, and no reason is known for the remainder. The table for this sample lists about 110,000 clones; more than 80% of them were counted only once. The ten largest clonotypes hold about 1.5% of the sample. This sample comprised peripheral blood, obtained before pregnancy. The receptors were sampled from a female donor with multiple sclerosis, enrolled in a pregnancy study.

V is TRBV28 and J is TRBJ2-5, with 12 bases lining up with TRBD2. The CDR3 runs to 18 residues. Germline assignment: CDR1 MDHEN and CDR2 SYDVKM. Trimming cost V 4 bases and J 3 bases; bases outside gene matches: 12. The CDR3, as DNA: TGTGCCAGCAGTTCTAGCGGGAGGGCCAAGGGGAAAGAAGAGACCCAGTACTTC. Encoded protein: CASSSSGRAKGKEETQYF.

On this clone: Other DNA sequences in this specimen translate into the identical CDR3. The CDR3 sequence: CASSLGPAGVGDTQYF. The CDR3 coding sequence is TGTGCCAGCAGTTTAGGACCGGCAGGGGTAGGAGATACGCAGTATTTT. The V and J genes are TRBV28 and TRBJ2-3; maybe TRBD1 (6 bases). Looked up from germline, CDR1 is MDHEN and CDR2 is SYDVKM. The CDR3 sequence is 16 residues long. Deletions cut 2 bases from V and 5 bases from J, with 17 bases between.

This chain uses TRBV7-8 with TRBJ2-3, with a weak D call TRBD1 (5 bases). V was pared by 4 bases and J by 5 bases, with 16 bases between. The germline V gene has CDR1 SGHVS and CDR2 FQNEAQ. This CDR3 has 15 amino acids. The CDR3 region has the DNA TGTGCCAGCAGCTCTAGGGAATCAGGGCAAGATACGCAGTATTTT. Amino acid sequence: CASSSRESGQDTQYF.

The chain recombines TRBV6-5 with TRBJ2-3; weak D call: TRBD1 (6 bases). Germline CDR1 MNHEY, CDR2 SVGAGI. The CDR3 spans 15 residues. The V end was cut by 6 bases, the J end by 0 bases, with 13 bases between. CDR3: CASRVGGTSTDTQYF. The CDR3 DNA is TGTGCCAGCAGAGTAGGGGGTACTAGCACAGATACGCAGTATTTT.

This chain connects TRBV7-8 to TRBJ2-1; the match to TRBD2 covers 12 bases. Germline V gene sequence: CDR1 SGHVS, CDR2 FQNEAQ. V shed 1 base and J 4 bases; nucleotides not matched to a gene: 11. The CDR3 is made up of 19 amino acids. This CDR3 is CASSLVGLAGREIYNEQFF. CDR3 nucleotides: TGTGCCAGCAGCTTAGTCGGACTAGCGGGACGAGAGATTTACAATGAGCAGTTCTTC.

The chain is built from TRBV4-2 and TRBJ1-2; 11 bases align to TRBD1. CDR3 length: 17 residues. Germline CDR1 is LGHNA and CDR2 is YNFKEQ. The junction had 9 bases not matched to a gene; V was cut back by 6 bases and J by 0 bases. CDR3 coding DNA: TGTGCCAGCAGAGCAGCCGGGACAGGGGGTTCTAACTATGGCTACACCTTC. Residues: CASRAAGTGGSNYGYTF.

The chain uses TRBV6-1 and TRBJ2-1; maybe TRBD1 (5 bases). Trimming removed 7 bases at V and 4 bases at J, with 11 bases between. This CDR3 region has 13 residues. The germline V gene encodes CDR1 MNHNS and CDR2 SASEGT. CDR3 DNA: TGTGCCAGCATAGGACACACATACAATGAGCAGTTCTTC. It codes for CASIGHTYNEQFF.

As DNA, the CDR3 is TGCGCCAGCAGCCAAGATTGGAGCGGGGGGGGTGGGGAGACCCAGTACTTC. Translated: CASSQDWSGGGGETQYF. The rearrangement joins TRBV4-3 to TRBJ2-5; 10 bases match TRBD2. This CDR3 is 17 amino acids long. V lost 0 bases to trimming and J lost 5 bases; unmatched junction nucleotides: 9. Germline values: CDR1 LGHNA, CDR2 YSLEER.

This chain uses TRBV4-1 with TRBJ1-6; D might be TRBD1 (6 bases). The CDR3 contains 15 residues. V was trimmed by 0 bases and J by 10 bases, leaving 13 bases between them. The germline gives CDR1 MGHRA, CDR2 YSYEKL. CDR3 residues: CASSQERQGNSPLHF. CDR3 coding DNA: TGCGCCAGCAGCCAAGAGCGTCAGGGGAACTCACCCCTCCACTTT.

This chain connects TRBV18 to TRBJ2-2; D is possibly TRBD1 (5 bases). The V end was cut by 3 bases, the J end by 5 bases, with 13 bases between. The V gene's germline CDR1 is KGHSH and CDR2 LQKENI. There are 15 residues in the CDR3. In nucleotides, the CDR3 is TGTGCCAGCTCACCGGCGCAGGGTAGGACCGGGGAGCTGTTTTTT. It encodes CASSPAQGRTGELFF.

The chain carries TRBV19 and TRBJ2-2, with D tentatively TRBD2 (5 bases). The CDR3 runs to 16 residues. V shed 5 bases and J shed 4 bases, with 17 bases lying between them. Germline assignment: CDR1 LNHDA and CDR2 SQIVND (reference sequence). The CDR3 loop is CASSGFSGGGTGELFF. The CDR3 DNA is TGTGCCAGTAGTGGATTTAGTGGTGGAGGCACCGGGGAGCTGTTTTTT.

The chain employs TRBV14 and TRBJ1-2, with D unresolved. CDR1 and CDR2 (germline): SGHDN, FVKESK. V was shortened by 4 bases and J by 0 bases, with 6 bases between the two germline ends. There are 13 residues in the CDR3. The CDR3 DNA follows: TGTGCCAGCAGCCGTAGAACTAACTATGGCTACACCTTC. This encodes CASSRRTNYGYTF.

The CDR3 nucleotides read TGTGCCAGCCGGGACAGGATCGCCTACGAGCAGTACTTC. Protein sequence: CASRDRIAYEQYF. This rearrangement joins TRBV6-5 to TRBJ2-7; 8 nucleotides align to TRBD1. This CDR3 region has 13 residues. Germline V gene data show CDR1 as MNHEY and CDR2 as SVGAGI. V was clipped by 8 bases and J by 2 bases; unmatched bases: 5.

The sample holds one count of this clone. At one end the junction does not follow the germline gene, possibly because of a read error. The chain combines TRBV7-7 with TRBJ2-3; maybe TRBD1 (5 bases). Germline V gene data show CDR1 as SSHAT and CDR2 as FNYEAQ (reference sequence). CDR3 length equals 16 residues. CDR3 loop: CASSKSRQTGTDTQYF. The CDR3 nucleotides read TGTGCTAGCAGCAAAAGTAGACAGACAGGCACAGATACGCAGTATTTT. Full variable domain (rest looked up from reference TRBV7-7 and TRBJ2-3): GAGVSQSPRYKVTKRGQDVTLRCDPISSHATLYWYQQALGQGPEFLTYFNYEAQPDKSGLPSDRFSAERPEGSISTLTIQRTEQRDSAMYRCASSKSRQTGTDTQYFGPGTRLTVL.

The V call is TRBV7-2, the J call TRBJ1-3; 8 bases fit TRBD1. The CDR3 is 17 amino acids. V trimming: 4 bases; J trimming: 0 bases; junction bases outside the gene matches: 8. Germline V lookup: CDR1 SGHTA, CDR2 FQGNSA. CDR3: CASSSQGGRFSGNTIYF. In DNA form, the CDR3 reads TGTGCCAGCAGCTCACAGGGGGGGAGATTCTCTGGAAACACCATATATTTT.

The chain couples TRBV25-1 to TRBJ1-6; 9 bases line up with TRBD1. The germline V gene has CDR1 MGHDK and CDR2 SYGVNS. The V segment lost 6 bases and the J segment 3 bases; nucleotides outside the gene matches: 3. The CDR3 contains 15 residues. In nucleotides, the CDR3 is TGTGCCAGCAGACAGACAGGGGGCTATAATTCACCCCTCCACTTT. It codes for CASRQTGGYNSPLHF.

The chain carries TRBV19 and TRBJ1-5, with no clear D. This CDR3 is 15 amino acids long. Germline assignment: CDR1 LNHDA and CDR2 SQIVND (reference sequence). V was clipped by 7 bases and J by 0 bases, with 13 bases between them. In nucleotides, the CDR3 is TGTGCCAGTATCGATTTGGCAGGTAGCAATCAGCCCCAGCATTTT. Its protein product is CASIDLAGSNQPQHF.

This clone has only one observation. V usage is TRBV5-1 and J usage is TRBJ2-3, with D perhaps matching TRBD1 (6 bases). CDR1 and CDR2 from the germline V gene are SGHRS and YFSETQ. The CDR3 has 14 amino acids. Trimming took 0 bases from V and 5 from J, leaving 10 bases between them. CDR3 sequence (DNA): TGCGCCAGCAGCTTGGAGACAGGAGGAGATACGCAGTATTTT. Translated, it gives CASSLETGGDTQYF.

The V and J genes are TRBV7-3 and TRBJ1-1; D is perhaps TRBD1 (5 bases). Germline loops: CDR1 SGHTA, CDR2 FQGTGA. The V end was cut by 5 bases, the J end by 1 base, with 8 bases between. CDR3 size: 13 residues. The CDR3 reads CASSLGENTEAFF. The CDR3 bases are TGTGCCAGCAGCCTAGGGGAGAACACTGAAGCTTTCTTT.

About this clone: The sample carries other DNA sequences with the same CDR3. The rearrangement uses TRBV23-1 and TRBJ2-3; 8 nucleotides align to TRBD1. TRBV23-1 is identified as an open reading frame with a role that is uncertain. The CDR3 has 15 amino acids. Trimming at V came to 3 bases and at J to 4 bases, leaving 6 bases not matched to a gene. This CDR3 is CASSQSGTGPDTQYF. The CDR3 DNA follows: TGCGCCAGCAGTCAGTCGGGGACAGGTCCAGATACGCAGTATTTT.

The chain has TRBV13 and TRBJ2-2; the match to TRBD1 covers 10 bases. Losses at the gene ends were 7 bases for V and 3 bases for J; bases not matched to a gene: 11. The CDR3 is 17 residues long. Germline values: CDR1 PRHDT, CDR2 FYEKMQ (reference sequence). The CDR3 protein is CASTLRDRGHYTGELFF. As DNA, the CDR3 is TGTGCCAGCACCCTCCGGGACAGGGGTCACTACACCGGGGAGCTGTTTTTT.

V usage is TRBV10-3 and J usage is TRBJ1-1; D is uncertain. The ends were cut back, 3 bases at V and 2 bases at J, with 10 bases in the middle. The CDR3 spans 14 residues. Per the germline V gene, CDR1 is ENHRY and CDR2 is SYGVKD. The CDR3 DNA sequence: TGTGCCATCAGTGACCCGGGGAGAAACACTGAAGCTTTCTTT. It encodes CAISDPGRNTEAFF.

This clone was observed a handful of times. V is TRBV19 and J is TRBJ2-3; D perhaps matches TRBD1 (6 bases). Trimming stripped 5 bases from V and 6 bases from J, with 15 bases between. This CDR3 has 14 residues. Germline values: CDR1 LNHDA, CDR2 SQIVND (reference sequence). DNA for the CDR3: TGTGCCAGTAGTCGAATACAGGGAACGGATACGCAGTATTTT. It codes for CASSRIQGTDTQYF.

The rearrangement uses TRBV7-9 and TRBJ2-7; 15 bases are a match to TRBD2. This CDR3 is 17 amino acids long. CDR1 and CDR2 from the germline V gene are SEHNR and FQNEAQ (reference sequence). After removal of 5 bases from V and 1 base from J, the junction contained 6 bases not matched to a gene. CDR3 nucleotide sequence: TGTGCCAGCAGCGCGGGACTAGCGGGAGGACTTTCCTACGAGCAGTACTTC. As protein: CASSAGLAGGLSYEQYF.

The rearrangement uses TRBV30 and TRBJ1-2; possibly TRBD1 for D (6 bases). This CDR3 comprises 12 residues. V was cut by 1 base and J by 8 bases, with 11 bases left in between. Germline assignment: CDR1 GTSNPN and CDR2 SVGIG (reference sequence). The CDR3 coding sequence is TGTGCCTGGAGTGCTCAGACAGGCGGCTACACCTTC. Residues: CAWSAQTGGYTF.

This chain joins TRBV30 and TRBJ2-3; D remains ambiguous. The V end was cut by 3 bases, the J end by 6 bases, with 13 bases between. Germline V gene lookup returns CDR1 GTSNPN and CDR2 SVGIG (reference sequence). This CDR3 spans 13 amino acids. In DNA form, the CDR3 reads TGTGCCTGGAGGTTGGGTAGCCGCGATACGCAGTATTTT. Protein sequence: CAWRLGSRDTQYF.

In DNA, the CDR3 is TGTGCCAGCAGCGTACAAGCGGGAGGGGGAGGAGATACGCAGTATTTT. Protein product: CASSVQAGGGGDTQYF. This chain uses TRBV9 with TRBJ2-3; TRBD2 matches at 10 bases. Germline lookup yields CDR1 SGDLS and CDR2 YYNGEE. The CDR3 spans 16 residues. After removal of 1 base from V and 5 bases from J, the junction contained 7 bases not matched to a gene.

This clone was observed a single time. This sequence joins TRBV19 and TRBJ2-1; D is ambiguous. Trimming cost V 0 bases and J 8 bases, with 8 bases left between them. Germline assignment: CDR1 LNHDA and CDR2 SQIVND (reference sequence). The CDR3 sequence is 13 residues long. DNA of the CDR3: TGTGCCAGTAGTATAGATCACTTAGATGAGCAGTTCTTC. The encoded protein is CASSIDHLDEQFF.

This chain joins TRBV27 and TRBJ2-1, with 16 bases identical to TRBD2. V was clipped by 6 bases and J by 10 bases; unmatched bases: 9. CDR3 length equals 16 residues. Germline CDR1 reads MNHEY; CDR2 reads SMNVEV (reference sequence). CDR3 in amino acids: CASSRGLAGGLREQFF. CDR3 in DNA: TGTGCCAGCAGCCGGGGACTAGCGGGAGGGCTAAGGGAGCAGTTCTTC.

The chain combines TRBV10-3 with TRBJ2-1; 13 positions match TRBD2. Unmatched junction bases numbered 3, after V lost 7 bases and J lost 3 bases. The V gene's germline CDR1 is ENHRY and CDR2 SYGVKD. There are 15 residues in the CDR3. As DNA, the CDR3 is TGTGCCATCACCAGGACTAGCGGGGGCTACAATGAGCAGTTCTTC. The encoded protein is CAITRTSGGYNEQFF.

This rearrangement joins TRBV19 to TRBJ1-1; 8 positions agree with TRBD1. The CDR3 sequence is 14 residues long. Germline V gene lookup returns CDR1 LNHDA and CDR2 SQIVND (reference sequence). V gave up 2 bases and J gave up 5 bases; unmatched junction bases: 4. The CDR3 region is CASSITGGRTEAFF. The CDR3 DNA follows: TGTGCCAGTAGTATAACAGGGGGAAGGACTGAAGCTTTCTTT.